This T cell receptor (beta chain) appears in the sequencing data of a study of cytomegalovirus exposure and HLA in healthy donors. Study observations and caveats: A later analysis associated around 17,000 TCR beta sequences with HLA alleles at a 0.05 false discovery rate. CMV antigen specificity of a few CMV-associated chains was confirmed in vitro.

Use of 60 Vbeta and 13 Jbeta primers characterized the PCR. Measured with immunoSEQ multiplex PCR; TCRdb has only the in-frame clones, and not every one. The clone table shows 130,000 or so clones, with the ten largest holding 1.5% to 1.7%. The germline V gene encodes CDR1 SGHAT and CDR2 FQNNGV. The CDR3 is made up of 14 amino acids. The V end was cut by 5 bases, the J end by 1 base, with 11 bases between. As to this clone: Its antigen remains unidentified. Other DNA sequences in the sample encode the same CDR3.

Sequenced sample: PBMCs. The chain carries TRBV11-2 and TRBJ1-1; tentative D call: TRBD1 (6 bases). The source is a woman between 35 and 50 years old in good health and CMV-seronegative. CDR3 sequence: CASSLLRGNTEAFF. CDR3 DNA sequence: TGTGCCAGCAGCCTACTCAGGGGGAACACTGAAGCTTTCTTT.